This note documents a single T cell receptor (beta chain) sequence. In the original workflow: For nucleated cells, counts were estimated from reference gene primer amplification. TCRdb's table, derived via immunoSEQ multiplex PCR, lists solely in-frame clones and lacks some. Clone size and the V and J calls come from that table; the DNA yielded D and trimming. This sample yields over 150,000 clones, of which around 82% are seen a single time; 0.63% belongs to the top ten. The data stem from a study of blood T cell repertoires in COVID-19. The CDR3 covers 13 residues. Trimming took 2 bases from V and 6 from J, leaving 9 bases between them. Germline-derived CDR1 and CDR2 are SGHTA and FQGTGA.

The source is a man in his sixties with COVID-19, enrolled during active disease. The J gene is TRBJ2-3, the V gene TRBV7-3; D ambiguous. The sequencing sample was made of peripheral blood. The CDR3 DNA sequence: TGTGCCAGCAGCTTATCTAGTGTGGATACGCAGTATTTT. This sequence encodes CASSLSSVDTQYF.